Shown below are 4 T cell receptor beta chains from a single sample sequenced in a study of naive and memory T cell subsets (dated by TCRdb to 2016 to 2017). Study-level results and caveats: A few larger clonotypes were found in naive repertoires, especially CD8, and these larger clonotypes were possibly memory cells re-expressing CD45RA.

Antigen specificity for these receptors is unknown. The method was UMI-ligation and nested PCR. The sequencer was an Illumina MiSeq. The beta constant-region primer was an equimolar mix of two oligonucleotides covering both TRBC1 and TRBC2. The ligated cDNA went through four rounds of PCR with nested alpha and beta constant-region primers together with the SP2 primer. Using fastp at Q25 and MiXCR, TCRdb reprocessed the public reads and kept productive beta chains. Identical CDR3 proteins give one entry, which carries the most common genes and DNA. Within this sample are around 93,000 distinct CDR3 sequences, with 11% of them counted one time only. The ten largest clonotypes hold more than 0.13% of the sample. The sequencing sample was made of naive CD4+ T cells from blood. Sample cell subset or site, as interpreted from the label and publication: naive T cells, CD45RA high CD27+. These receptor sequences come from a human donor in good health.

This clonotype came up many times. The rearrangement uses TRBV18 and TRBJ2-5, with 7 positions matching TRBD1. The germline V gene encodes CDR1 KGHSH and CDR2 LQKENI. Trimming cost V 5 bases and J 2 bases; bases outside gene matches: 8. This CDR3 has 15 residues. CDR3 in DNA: TGTGCCAGCTCATCTTTCCGGGGACAGCAAGAGACCCAGTACTTC. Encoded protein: CASSSFRGQQETQYF.

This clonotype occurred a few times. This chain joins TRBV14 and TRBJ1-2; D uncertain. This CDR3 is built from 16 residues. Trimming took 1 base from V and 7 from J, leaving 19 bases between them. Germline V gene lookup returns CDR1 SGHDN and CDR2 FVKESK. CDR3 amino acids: CASSQGNIGRIIGYTF. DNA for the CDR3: TGTGCCAGCAGCCAAGGAAATATCGGCAGGATTATTGGCTACACCTTC.

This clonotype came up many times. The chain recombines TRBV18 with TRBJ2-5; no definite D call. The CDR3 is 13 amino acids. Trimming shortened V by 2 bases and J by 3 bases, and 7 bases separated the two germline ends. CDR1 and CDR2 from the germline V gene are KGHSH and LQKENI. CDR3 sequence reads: CASSPNREETQYF. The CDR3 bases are TGTGCCAGCTCACCAAACAGAGAAGAGACCCAGTACTTC.

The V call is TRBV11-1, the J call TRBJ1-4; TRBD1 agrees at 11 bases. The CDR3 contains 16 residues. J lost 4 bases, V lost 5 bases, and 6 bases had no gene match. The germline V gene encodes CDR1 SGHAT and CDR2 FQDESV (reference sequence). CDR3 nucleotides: TGTGCCAGCAGCCCCGGGACAGGGGGACTTAATGAAAAACTGTTTTTT. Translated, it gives CASSPGTGGLNEKLFF. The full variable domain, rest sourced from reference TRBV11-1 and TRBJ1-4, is EAEVAQSPRYKITEKSQAVAFWCDPISGHATLYWYRQILGQGPELLVQFQDESVVDDSQLPKDRFSAERLKGVDSTLKIQPAELGDSAMYLCASSPGTGGLNEKLFFGSGTQLSVL.